The T cell receptor beta chain under discussion was sequenced for a study of CD8 T cells in Susac syndrome. Study findings and constraints: The number of individuals included in the study's TCR sequencing and HLA analysis was acknowledged as relatively small.

Details on this clonotype: No antigen is known for it.

The CDR3 has 18 amino acids. V trimming: 2 bases; J trimming: 3 bases; junction bases outside the gene matches: 13. Germline assignment: CDR1 MNHEY and CDR2 SVGAGI. Random hexamers were used to reverse transcribe the RNA input (roughly 0.5 to 1 ug). It was immunoSEQ multiplex PCR that amplified TCR beta CDR3 across 54 Vbeta and 13 Jbeta. TCRdb analysed the immunoSEQ multiplex PCR reads with MiXCR anew, one entry per CDR3 protein. Counted here are 77,000 or so distinct CDR3 sequences, approximately 94% occurring once; the ten biggest clones make up 0.3% to 0.4%. It was negative isolation that provided the CD8+ and CD4+ T cells, whereas TEMRA cells were enriched by FACS.

The sequencing input was CD8+ T cells from PBMCs. The J gene is TRBJ2-5, the V gene TRBV6-5; 9 bases are a match to TRBD2. The TCR originated in a human donor with multiple sclerosis. The CDR3 bases are TGTGCCAGCAGTTACCCGAGCGGGCTAGCGGGACGTGAAGAGACCCAGTACTTC. Amino acid sequence: CASSYPSGLAGREETQYF.